A single sample is the source of the 27 T cell receptor beta chains below, sequenced in a study of shared T cell receptors in the human thymus. Assay: immunoSEQ multiplex PCR; the TCRdb copy retains only in-frame clones and omits some. The table lists about 660,000 clones, around 87% of them singletons. These data also formed part of another study, on human thymus T cells.

Sequencing was carried out using thymocytes. The receptors derive from a boy less than two years old with a congenital heart defect.

V is TRBV14 and J is TRBJ2-3; D is unresolved. Germline V lookup: CDR1 SGHDN, CDR2 FVKESK. V was trimmed by 4 bases and J by 9 bases, leaving 11 bases between them. This CDR3 has 12 residues. CDR3: CASSLTRSTQYF. In nucleotides, the CDR3 is TGTGCCAGCAGCCTTACACGCTCCACGCAGTATTTT.

This rearrangement joins TRBV6-6 to TRBJ2-7; TRBD2 agrees at 7 bases. The CDR3 is made up of 15 amino acids. With 6 bases clipped from V and 6 bases from J, the junction kept 14 bases outside the gene matches. Germline V gene lookup returns CDR1 MNHNY and CDR2 SVGAGI (reference sequence). This CDR3 reads CASSPLAAPVAEQYF. The CDR3 region has the DNA TGTGCCAGCAGCCCTCTAGCGGCACCCGTCGCCGAGCAGTACTTC.

The chain uses TRBV2 and TRBJ2-7; 10 bases agree with TRBD2. The length of the CDR3 is 16 residues. Germline CDR1 and CDR2: SNHLY and FYNNEI. Trimming at V came to 0 bases and at J to 5 bases, leaving 7 bases not matched to a gene. The CDR3 DNA follows: TGTGCCAGCAGTGAAGCGGGGCCTAGCGGGAGACACGAGCAGTACTTC. It codes for CASSEAGPSGRHEQYF.

The rearrangement uses TRBV27 and TRBJ2-5; 12 nucleotides align to TRBD2. Germline V gene data show CDR1 as MNHEY and CDR2 as SMNVEV (reference sequence). The CDR3 length is 18 residues. With V trimmed by 0 bases and J by 5 bases, 10 bases remained unmatched. The CDR3 is CASSLSPPSGRARETQYF. The CDR3 DNA reads TGTGCCAGCAGTTTATCCCCTCCTAGCGGGAGGGCCAGGGAGACCCAGTACTTC.

This clone was recorded once. The chain links TRBV6-5 to TRBJ1-2; 9 bases align to TRBD1. The CDR3 has 13 residues. Germline V gene data show CDR1 as MNHEY and CDR2 as SVGAGI. V was clipped by 5 bases and J by 8 bases; unmatched bases: 6. DNA for the CDR3: TGTGCCAGCAGTATTGACAGGGGGTTCGGCTACACCTTC. Residues: CASSIDRGFGYTF.

In its sample, this clone was seen once. The chain is built from TRBV11-2 and TRBJ2-7; TRBD1 might be the D (5 bases). The germline V gene has CDR1 SGHAT and CDR2 FQNNGV. The CDR3 loop spans 13 amino acids. Trimming left V 4 bases short and J 1 base short, with 8 bases between. CDR3 loop: CASSSAGSYEQYF. CDR3 DNA sequence: TGTGCCAGCAGCTCCGCAGGGTCCTACGAGCAGTACTTC.

The chain joins TRBV4-1 to TRBJ2-1; possibly TRBD1 for D (6 bases). V lost 6 bases to trimming and J lost 4 bases, with 13 bases between them. This CDR3 comprises 14 residues. The germline V gene has CDR1 MGHRA and CDR2 YSYEKL. CDR3 sequence: CASRPSDRYNEQFF. For the CDR3, the DNA is TGCGCCAGCAGGCCTTCAGACAGGTACAATGAGCAGTTCTTC.

J is TRBJ1-2 and V is TRBV6-5, with D uncertain. Germline CDR1 reads MNHEY; CDR2 reads SVGAGI. This CDR3 is built from 15 residues. V was shortened by 5 bases and J by 6 bases, with 19 bases between the two germline ends. The CDR3 nucleotides are TGTGCCAGCAGTCCTCTAGCGCCCTCCGGCGATGGCTACACCTTC. Its translation: CASSPLAPSGDGYTF.

This clone was seen once. DNA of the CDR3: TGTGCCAGCAGCCCTAGGCGGGATAACAGCGAGCAGTACTTC. Its translation: CASSPRRDNSEQYF. The chain carries TRBV5-8 and TRBJ2-7, with D possibly TRBD2 on 6 matching bases. Trimming took off 4 bases at V and 6 bases at J, with 17 bases between the two ends. CDR3 length: 14 amino acids. In germline, CDR1 is SGHTS, CDR2 YDEGEE.

V and J are TRBV29-1 and TRBJ2-1; weak D call: TRBD1 (6 bases). Deletions cut 2 bases from V and 1 base from J, with 6 bases between. The CDR3 loop spans 13 amino acids. The germline gives CDR1 SQVTM, CDR2 ANQGSEA. The CDR3 loop reads CSVETGSYNEQFF. Written as DNA, the CDR3 is TGCAGCGTTGAAACAGGGTCCTACAATGAGCAGTTCTTC.

V gene TRBV7-4 combines with J gene TRBJ2-7, with 11 bases fitting TRBD1. CDR1 and CDR2 (germline): SGHVT, SQSDAQ. V shed 5 bases and J 2 bases; nucleotides not matched to a gene: 14. The CDR3 is 18 residues long. CDR3 sequence reads: CASSRSGQGAKVTYEQYF. The CDR3 nucleotides read TGTGCCAGCAGCCGCTCCGGACAGGGGGCGAAGGTCACCTACGAGCAGTACTTC. Looking up the rest from reference TRBV7-4 and TRBJ2-7 gives the full variable domain: GAGVSQSPRYKVAKRGRDVALRCDSISGHVTLYWYRQTLGQGSEVLTYSQSDAQRDKSGRPSGRFSAERPERSVSTLKIQRTEQGDSAVYLCASSRSGQGAKVTYEQYFGPGTRLTVT.

The V gene is TRBV30, the J gene TRBJ2-1; 12 bases agree with TRBD2. The junction had 9 bases not matched to a gene; V was cut back by 0 bases and J by 3 bases. The germline V gene encodes CDR1 GTSNPN and CDR2 SVGIG (reference sequence). The CDR3 runs 18 residues. The CDR3 DNA reads as TGTGCCTGGAGTGTAGGACTAGCGGGACCCCTCGGCTACAATGAGCAGTTCTTC. Amino acids: CAWSVGLAGPLGYNEQFF.

The chain employs TRBV7-2 and TRBJ1-5; 10 positions match TRBD1. CDR1 and CDR2 from the germline V gene are SGHTA and FQGNSA. The CDR3 runs 15 residues. Unmatched junction bases numbered 4, after V lost 5 bases and J lost 3 bases. The CDR3 DNA reads TGTGCCAGCAGCCCCGGGACAGGGGACAATCAGCCCCAGCATTTT. Its protein product is CASSPGTGDNQPQHF.

This clone was detected a few times. The gene calls are TRBV6-1 and TRBJ1-2; D unclear. Germline values: CDR1 MNHNS, CDR2 SASEGT. This CDR3 has 15 amino acids. The ends were cut back, 2 bases at V and 5 bases at J, with 15 bases in the middle. The CDR3 loop reads CASSETKFRFYGYTF. The CDR3 DNA follows: TGTGCCAGCAGTGAAACCAAATTCCGGTTTTATGGCTACACCTTC.

The V gene is TRBV19, the J gene TRBJ1-2; D may be TRBD1 (6 bases). Per the germline V gene, CDR1 is LNHDA and CDR2 is SQIVND (reference sequence). V gave up 8 bases and J gave up 1 base, with 17 bases separating them. CDR3 length: 15 residues. The CDR3 loop reads CASHPVRGGNYGYTF. The CDR3, as DNA: TGTGCCAGTCATCCCGTGAGGGGGGGTAACTATGGCTACACCTTC.

The chain recombines TRBV6-4 with TRBJ1-2; 7 bases fit TRBD1. After removal of 0 bases from V and 4 bases from J, the junction contained 11 bases not matched to a gene. The CDR3 extends over 17 amino acids. Germline-derived CDR1 and CDR2 are MRHNA and SNTAGT. The DNA for the CDR3 is TGTGCCAGCAGTGACTCGAGGACAGGCCACGAGCGCTATGGCTACACCTTC. It specifies CASSDSRTGHERYGYTF.

The chain couples TRBV4-2 to TRBJ2-5, with D possibly TRBD2 on 5 matching bases. V lost 3 bases and J lost 0, with 14 bases in between. The germline V gene has CDR1 LGHNA and CDR2 YNFKEQ. This CDR3 spans 16 amino acids. The CDR3 region is CASSQPPHGNQETQYF. In DNA form, the CDR3 reads TGTGCCAGCAGCCAGCCCCCTCACGGGAACCAAGAGACCCAGTACTTC.

The chain links TRBV13 to TRBJ2-4, with D perhaps matching TRBD1 (6 bases). The CDR3 consists of 19 residues. The germline CDR1 and CDR2 sequences are PRHDT and FYEKMQ (reference sequence). V lost 3 bases and J lost 2, with 23 bases in between. The CDR3 DNA sequence: TGTGCCAGCAGCTTCTCCCGGACAGCCGCGGCCGGGACCAAAAACATTCAGTACTTC. Its protein product is CASSFSRTAAAGTKNIQYF.

In DNA, the CDR3 is TGTGCCAGTAGTATCCCCAGCGACGATGAAAAACTGTTTTTT. It specifies CASSIPSDDEKLFF. V usage is TRBV19 and J usage is TRBJ1-4; no reliable D call. Per the germline V gene, CDR1 is LNHDA and CDR2 is SQIVND (reference sequence). The CDR3 consists of 14 residues. V was shortened by 3 bases and J by 6 bases, with 11 bases between the two germline ends.

The chain combines TRBV5-1 with TRBJ2-5; the match to TRBD1 covers 7 bases. There are 17 residues in the CDR3. The junction had 15 bases not matched to a gene; V was cut back by 4 bases and J by 3 bases. Germline lookup yields CDR1 SGHRS and CDR2 YFSETQ. In DNA, the CDR3 is TGCGCCAGCAGCGTTAAACAGGGGCGAGTAGAAAAAGAGACCCAGTACTTC. Its protein is CASSVKQGRVEKETQYF.

The chain is built from TRBV30 and TRBJ1-1; perhaps TRBD1 as D (5 bases). From germline, CDR1 is GTSNPN and CDR2 SVGIG (reference sequence). This CDR3 spans 15 amino acids. V was clipped by 1 base and J by 3 bases, with 15 bases between them. CDR3 loop: CAWSAGDRCHTEAFF. DNA for the CDR3: TGTGCCTGGAGTGCGGGGGACCGATGTCACACTGAAGCTTTCTTT.

This chain connects TRBV6-6 to TRBJ2-4; TRBD1 is a possible D gene (7 bases). The CDR3 has 15 residues. Trimming took off 5 bases at V and 0 bases at J, with 11 bases between the two ends. The germline V gene has CDR1 MNHNY and CDR2 SVGAGI (reference sequence). CDR3 sequence: CASSGGTVAKNIQYF. The DNA for the CDR3 is TGTGCCAGCAGTGGGGGGACAGTAGCCAAAAACATTCAGTACTTC.

The V and J genes are TRBV7-2 and TRBJ2-5, with D possibly being TRBD1 (5 bases). The CDR3 has 14 residues. V was cut by 1 base and J by 4 bases, with 10 bases left in between. The germline V gene has CDR1 SGHTA and CDR2 FQGNSA. The CDR3 sequence is CASSLESGIETQYF. The CDR3 DNA reads as TGTGCCAGCAGCTTAGAGTCAGGGATAGAGACCCAGTACTTC.

The chain joins TRBV15 to TRBJ2-5, with no clear D. The CDR3 consists of 18 residues. V lost 0 bases and J lost 0, with 17 bases in between. The germline CDR1 and CDR2 sequences are LNHNV and YYDKDF (reference sequence). CDR3 in DNA: TGTGCCACCAGCAGAGATCTTAGTCGAGCGCAGTACCAAGAGACCCAGTACTTC. It specifies CATSRDLSRAQYQETQYF.

The rearrangement joins TRBV28 to TRBJ2-3; TRBD2 matches 14 bases. This CDR3 is 19 amino acids long. CDR1 is MDHEN, CDR2 SYDVKM, per germline. Trimming removed 6 bases from V and 1 base from J; junction bases left unmatched: 12. The CDR3 loop reads CASREGRKGLAGGTDTQYF. CDR3 coding DNA: TGTGCCAGCAGGGAGGGCAGGAAGGGACTAGCGGGGGGCACAGATACGCAGTATTTT.

The V call is TRBV14, the J call TRBJ2-7; 9 bases fit TRBD2. This CDR3 is 15 amino acids long. V shed 5 bases and J 6 bases; nucleotides not matched to a gene: 11. The V gene's germline CDR1 is SGHDN and CDR2 FVKESK. The CDR3 DNA reads as TGTGCCAGCAGCTTAGAGGCTAGCGGGATCCGCGAGCAGTACTTC. The encoded protein is CASSLEASGIREQYF.

The chain links TRBV9 to TRBJ2-3, with D possibly TRBD2 on 7 matching bases. The CDR3 loop spans 15 amino acids. The germline V gene has CDR1 SGDLS and CDR2 YYNGEE. Trimming stripped 3 bases from V and 3 bases from J, with 14 bases between. CDR3 loop: CASSAGGGGTDTQYF. The CDR3 DNA sequence: TGTGCCAGCAGCGCTGGAGGGGGAGGGACAGATACGCAGTATTTT. Combining the CDR3 with reference TRBV9 and TRBJ2-3 gives the whole variable domain DSGVTQTPKHLITATGQRVTLRCSPRSGDLSVYWYQQSLDQGLQFLIQYYNGEERAKGNILERFSAQQFPDLHSELNLSSLELGDSALYFCASSAGGGGTDTQYFGPGTRLTVL.